This TCR beta chain was profiled in a study of blood T cell repertoires in COVID-19 (dated by TCRdb to 2020 to 2022). Study-wide context: Samples from collaborators originated in the United States, Italy and Spain and spanned both the acute and convalescent phases of COVID-19. The prospective study material was composed of cDNA or gDNA derived from T cells, B-cell-depleted T cells, or PBMCs. Subjects who had been exposed to COVID-19, were actively infected with it, or had recovered from it provided the deeply sampled blood TCRbeta repertoires that made up the dataset. A freely available public database, intended as a resource for researchers studying the immune response to SARS-CoV-2, is where the repertoires were released. The samples were drawn from two sources: the first 160 participants of the ongoing ImmuneRACE study, and 950 to 1,500 subjects contributed by 6 global collaborators. Nearly every sample came with metadata listing a de-identified subject ID, COVID-19 status, age in years and sex. Where available, HLA class I and class II types were obtained from metadata supplied by the sample provider rather than from assay-based typing.

For this clone: Its antigen specificity is not known. Base qualities are not at hand, and no much larger clone is one base apart.

On the study overall, not on this receptor specifically: Clinical and demographic metadata were provided uncurated, with the amount varying by source and participant.

TCRbeta CDR3 regions were amplified from genomic DNA by means of the immunoSEQ Assay, a bias-controlled multiplex PCR. The source study handled its data this way. Within the assay, amplification of reference gene primers was used to estimate how many nucleated cells each sample contained. To quantify the absolute abundance of each unique TCRbeta CDR3 rearrangement, sequence reads were collapsed and filtered. For each sample, productive Simpson clonality was calculated by taking the square root of Simpson's diversity index across productive rearrangements. Entries here come from immuneACCESS through TCRdb and include only in-frame sequences with V and J called. Some clones fail to appear in such tables; in the studies checked, an unresolved V gene covers under half of the shortfall, and the cause of the remainder is unknown. V, J and clone size reflect that table, while D and trimming were determined from the DNA. The sample data list around 460,000 clones, and around 90% of these were observed just once. The ten largest clones represent roughly 0.76% of the sample.

Taken from the germline V gene (reference sequence), the CDR1 and CDR2 loops are MNHEY and SMNVEV. The CDR3 goes from the cysteine to the phenylalanine over 13 residues. The CDR3 DNA has 39 bases and is translated from base 1. A distance of 9 bases separates the germline ends of V and J, which lose 3 bases and 3 bases respectively. One collaborating source in Seattle enrolled patients during active infection and followed them longitudinally through the course of disease. The collaborating institutions used their own protocols to collect whole blood in K2EDTA tubes. For TCRbeta analysis, collaborator samples were shipped as frozen whole blood, as isolated PBMCs, or as DNA extracted from either sample type.

The chain is assembled from TRBV27 and TRBJ2-7; the D gene is perhaps TRBD2, from 5 matching bases. Sequenced input: peripheral blood. The source of this sequence is a man younger than 35 with COVID-19, enrolled during active disease. The nucleotide sequence is TGTGCCAGCAGTTTTCGGGATGGCTACGAGCAGTACTTC. Translation gives CASSFRDGYEQYF.